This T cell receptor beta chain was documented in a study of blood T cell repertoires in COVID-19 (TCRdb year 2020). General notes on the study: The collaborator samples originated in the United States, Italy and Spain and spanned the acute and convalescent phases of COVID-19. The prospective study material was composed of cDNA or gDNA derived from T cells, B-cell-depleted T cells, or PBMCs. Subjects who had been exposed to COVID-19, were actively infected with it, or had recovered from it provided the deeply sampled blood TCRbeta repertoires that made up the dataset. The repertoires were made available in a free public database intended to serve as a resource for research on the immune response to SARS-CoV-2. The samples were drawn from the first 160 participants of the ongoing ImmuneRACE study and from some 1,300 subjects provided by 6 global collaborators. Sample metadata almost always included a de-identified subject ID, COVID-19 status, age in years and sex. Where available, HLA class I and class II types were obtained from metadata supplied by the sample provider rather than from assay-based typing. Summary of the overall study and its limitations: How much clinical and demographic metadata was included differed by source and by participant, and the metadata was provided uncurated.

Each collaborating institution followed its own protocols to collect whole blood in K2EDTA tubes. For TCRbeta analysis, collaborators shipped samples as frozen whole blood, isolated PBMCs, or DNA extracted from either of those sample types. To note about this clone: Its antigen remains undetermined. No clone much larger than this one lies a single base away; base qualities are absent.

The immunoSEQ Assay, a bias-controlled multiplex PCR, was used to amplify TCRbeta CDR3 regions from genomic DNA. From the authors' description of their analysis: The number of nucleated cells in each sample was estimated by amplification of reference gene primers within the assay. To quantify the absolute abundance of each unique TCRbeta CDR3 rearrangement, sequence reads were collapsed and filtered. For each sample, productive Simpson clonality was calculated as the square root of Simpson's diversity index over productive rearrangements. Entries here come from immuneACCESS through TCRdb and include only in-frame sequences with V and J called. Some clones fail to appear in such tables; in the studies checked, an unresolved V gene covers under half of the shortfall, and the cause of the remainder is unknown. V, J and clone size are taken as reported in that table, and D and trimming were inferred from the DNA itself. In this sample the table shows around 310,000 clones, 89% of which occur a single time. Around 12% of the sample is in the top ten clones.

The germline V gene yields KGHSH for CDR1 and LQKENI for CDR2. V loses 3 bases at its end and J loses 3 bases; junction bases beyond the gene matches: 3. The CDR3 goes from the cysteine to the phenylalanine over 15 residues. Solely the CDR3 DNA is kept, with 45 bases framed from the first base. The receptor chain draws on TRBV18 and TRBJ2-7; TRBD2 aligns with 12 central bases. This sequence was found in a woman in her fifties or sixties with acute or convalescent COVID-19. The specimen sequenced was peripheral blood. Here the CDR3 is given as CASSPTSGSFYEQYF. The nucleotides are TGTGCCAGCTCACCGACTAGCGGGAGTTTCTACGAGCAGTACTTC.